This T cell receptor (beta chain) was profiled in a study of shared clonotypes between healthy human individuals. As defined, naive CD8 cells were CD45RO-negative and positively selected for CCR7, with terminally differentiated effector memory CD45RA+ cells excluded. Adult Caucasians living in Nashville, Tennessee made up all of the donors. General study findings and limits: Despite large depth, sorted-subset datasets appeared incompletely sequenced.

Assay execution proceeded at the deep level. Sequencing used immunoSEQ multiplex PCR; TCRdb keeps in-frame clones, though not all of them. There are around 640,000 clones in the sample; 96% occur only once, and less than 0.13% lies in the top ten. This clone was recorded only once. Its antigen remains unidentified. The J segment lost 6 bases and the V segment lost 4 bases, leaving 13 bases of the junction unmatched. Germline lookup yields CDR1 MGHRA and CDR2 YSYEKL. This CDR3 comprises 17 residues. Material: naive CD8+ T cells sorted from blood. The origin of this receptor is a woman younger than 45 in good health. The J gene is TRBJ2-3, the V gene TRBV4-1, with 10 bases matching TRBD2. The CDR3 spells CASSRGTSGAVGDTQYF. The CDR3 DNA sequence: TGCGCCAGCAGCCGAGGCACTAGCGGGGCAGTAGGGGATACGCAGTATTTT.